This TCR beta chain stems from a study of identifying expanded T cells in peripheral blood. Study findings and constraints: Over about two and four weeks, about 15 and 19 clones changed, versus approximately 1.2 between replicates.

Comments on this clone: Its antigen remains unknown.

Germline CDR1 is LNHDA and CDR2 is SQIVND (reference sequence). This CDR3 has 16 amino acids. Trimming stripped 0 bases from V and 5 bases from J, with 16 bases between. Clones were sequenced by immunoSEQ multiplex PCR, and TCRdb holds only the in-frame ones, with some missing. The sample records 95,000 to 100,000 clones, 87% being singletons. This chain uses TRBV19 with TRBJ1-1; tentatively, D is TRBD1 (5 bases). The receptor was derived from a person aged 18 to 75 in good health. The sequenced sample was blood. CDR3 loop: CASSIDLTGEGTEAFF. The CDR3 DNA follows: TGTGCCAGTAGTATAGATCTTACAGGCGAGGGGACTGAAGCTTTCTTT.